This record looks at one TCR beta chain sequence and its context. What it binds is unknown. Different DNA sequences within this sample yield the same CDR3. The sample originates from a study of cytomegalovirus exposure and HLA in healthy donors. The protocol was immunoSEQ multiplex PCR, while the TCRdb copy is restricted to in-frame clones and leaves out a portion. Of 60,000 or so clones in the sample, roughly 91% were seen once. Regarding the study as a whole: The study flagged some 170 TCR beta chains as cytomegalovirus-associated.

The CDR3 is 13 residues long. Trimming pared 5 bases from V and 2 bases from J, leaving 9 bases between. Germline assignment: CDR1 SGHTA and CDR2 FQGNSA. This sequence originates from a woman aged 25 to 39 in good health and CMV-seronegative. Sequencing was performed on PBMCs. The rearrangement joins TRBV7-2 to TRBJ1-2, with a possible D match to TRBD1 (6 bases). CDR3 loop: CASSPGQNYGYTF. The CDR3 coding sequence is TGTGCCAGCAGCCCAGGACAGAACTATGGCTACACCTTC.